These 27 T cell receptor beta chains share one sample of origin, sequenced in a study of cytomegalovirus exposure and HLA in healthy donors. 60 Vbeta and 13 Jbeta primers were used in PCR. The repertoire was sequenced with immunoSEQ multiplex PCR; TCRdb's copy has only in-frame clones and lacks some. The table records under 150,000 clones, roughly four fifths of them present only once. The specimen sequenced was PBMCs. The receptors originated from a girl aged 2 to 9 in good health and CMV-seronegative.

The CDR3 bases are TGTGCCAGCAGCACAGACCCGGGGAGGTATGGCTACACCTTC. Protein sequence: CASSTDPGRYGYTF. The chain employs TRBV9 and TRBJ1-2; D gene uncertain. V was pared by 4 bases and J by 5 bases, with 15 bases between. Germline V CDR1 and CDR2: SGDLS, YYNGEE. This CDR3 spans 14 amino acids. Filled out from reference TRBV9 and TRBJ1-2, the complete variable domain reads DSGVTQTPKHLITATGQRVTLRCSPRSGDLSVYWYQQSLDQGLQFLIQYYNGEERAKGNILERFSAQQFPDLHSELNLSSLELGDSALYFCASSTDPGRYGYTFGSGTRLTVV.

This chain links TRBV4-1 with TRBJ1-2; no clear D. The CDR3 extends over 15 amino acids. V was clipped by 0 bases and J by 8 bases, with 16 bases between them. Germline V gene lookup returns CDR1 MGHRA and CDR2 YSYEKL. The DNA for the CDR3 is TGCGCCAGCAGCCAAGATTGGACTCCCTTGAAGGGCTACACCTTC. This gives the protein CASSQDWTPLKGYTF.

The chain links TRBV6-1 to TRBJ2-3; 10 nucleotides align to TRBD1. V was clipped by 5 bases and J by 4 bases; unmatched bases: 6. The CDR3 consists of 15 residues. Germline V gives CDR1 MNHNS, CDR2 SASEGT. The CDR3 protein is CASSFTGQGSDTQYF. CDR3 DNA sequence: TGTGCCAGCAGTTTTACGGGACAGGGGTCAGATACGCAGTATTTT.

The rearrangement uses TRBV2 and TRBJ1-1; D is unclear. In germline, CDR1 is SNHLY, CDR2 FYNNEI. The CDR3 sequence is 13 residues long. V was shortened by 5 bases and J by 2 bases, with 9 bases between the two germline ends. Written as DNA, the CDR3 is TGTGCCAGCAGTAAACAGATCAACACTGAAGCTTTCTTT. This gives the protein CASSKQINTEAFF. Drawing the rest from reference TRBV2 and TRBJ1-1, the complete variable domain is EPEVTQTPSHQVTQMGQEVILRCVPISNHLYFYWYRQILGQKVEFLVSFYNNEISEKSEIFDDQFSVERPDGSNFTLKIRSTKLEDSAMYFCASSKQINTEAFFGQGTRLTVV.

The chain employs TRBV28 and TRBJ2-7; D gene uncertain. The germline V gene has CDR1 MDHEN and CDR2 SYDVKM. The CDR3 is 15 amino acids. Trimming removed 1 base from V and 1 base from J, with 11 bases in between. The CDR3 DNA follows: TGTGCCAGCAGTTTATATATGGGCCAGTCCTACGAGCAGTACTTC. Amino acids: CASSLYMGQSYEQYF.

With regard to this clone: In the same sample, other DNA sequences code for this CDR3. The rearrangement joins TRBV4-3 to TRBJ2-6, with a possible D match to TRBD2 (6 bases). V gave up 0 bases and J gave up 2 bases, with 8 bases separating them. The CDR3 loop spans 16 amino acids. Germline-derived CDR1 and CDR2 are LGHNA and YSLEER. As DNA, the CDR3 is TGCGCCAGCAGCCAAGACTCGGGGGCTGGGGCCAACGTCCTGACTTTC. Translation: CASSQDSGAGANVLTF.

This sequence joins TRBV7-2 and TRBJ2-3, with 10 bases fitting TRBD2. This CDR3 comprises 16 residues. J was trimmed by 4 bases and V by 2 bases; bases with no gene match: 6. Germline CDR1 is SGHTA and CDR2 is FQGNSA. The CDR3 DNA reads TGTGCCAGCAGCTTAAGGCTAGCGGGGGTGGCAGATACGCAGTATTTT. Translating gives CASSLRLAGVADTQYF.

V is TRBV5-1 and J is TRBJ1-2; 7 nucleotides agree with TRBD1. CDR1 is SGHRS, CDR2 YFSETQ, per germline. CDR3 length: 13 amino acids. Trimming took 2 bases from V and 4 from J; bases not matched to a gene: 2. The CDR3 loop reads CASSFDRAYGYTF. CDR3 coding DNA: TGCGCCAGCAGCTTTGACAGGGCCTATGGCTACACCTTC.

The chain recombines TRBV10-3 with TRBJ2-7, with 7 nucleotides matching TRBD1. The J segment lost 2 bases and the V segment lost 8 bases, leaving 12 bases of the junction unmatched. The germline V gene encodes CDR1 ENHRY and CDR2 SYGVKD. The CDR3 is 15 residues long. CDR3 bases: TGTGCCATCGGAGAGGGGGCTTCCGGGGCCTACGAGCAGTACTTC. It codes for CAIGEGASGAYEQYF.

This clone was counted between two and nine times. The CDR3 region has the DNA TGTGCCAGCAGTTACCGATTAGGGGGACATCTGTACTTC. The encoded protein is CASSYRLGGHLYF. V is TRBV6-5 and J is TRBJ2-7; TRBD1 might be the D (6 bases). Germline loops: CDR1 MNHEY, CDR2 SVGAGI. Trimming pared 2 bases from V and 12 bases from J, leaving 17 bases between. There are 13 residues in the CDR3.

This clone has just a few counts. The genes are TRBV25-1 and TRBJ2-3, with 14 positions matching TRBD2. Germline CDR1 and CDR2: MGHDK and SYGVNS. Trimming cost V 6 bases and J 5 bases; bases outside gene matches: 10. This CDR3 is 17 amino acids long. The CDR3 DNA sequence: TGTGCCAGCAGCGGTATGGGACTAGCGGGAGCAGAAGATACGCAGTATTTT. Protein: CASSGMGLAGAEDTQYF.

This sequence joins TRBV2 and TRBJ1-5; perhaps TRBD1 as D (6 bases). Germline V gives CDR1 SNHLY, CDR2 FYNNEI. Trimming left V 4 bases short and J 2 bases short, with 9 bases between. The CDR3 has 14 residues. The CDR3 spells CASSVQGGNQPQHF. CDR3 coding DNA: TGTGCCAGCAGTGTACAGGGTGGCAATCAGCCCCAGCATTTT.

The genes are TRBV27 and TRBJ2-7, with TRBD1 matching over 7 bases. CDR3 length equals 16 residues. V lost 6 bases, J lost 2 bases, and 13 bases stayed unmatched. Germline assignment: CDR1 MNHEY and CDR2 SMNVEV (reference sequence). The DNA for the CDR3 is TGTGCCAGCAGCCCAACGGGGACAGCGATGACCTACGAGCAGTACTTC. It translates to CASSPTGTAMTYEQYF.

The CDR3 is CASSSVADVGETQYF. The CDR3 bases are TGTGCCAGCAGTTCCGTAGCGGATGTGGGGGAGACCCAGTACTTC. The rearrangement joins TRBV27 to TRBJ2-5, with a possible D match to TRBD2 (6 bases). The CDR3 sequence is 15 residues long. In germline, CDR1 is MNHEY, CDR2 SMNVEV (reference sequence). Trimming removed 4 bases at V and 5 bases at J, with 17 bases between.

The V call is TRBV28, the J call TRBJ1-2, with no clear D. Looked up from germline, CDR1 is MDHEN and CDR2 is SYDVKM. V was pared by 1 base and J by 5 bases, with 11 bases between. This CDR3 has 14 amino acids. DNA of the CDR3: TGTGCCAGCAGTTTATCGGGAGGGTCATATGGCTACACCTTC. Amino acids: CASSLSGGSYGYTF.

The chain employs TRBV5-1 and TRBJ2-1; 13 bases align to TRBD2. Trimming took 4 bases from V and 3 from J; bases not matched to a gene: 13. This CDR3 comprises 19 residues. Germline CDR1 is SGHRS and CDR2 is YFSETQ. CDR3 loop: CASSVGLAGNQMGYNEQFF. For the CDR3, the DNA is TGCGCCAGCAGCGTGGGACTAGCGGGAAATCAGATGGGCTACAATGAGCAGTTCTTC.

CDR3 protein: CASRIDRAYEQYF. CDR3 DNA: TGTGCCAGCAGAATAGACCGGGCCTACGAGCAGTACTTC. The chain couples TRBV6-1 to TRBJ2-7, with D unresolved. Germline V gene lookup returns CDR1 MNHNS and CDR2 SASEGT. The CDR3 sequence is 13 residues long. Trimming took 6 bases from V and 2 from J, leaving 11 bases between them.

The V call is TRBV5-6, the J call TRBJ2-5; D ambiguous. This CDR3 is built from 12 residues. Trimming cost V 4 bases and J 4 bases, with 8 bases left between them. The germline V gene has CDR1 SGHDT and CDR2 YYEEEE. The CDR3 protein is CASSVRGETQYF. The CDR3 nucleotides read TGTGCCAGCAGCGTACGAGGAGAGACCCAGTACTTC.

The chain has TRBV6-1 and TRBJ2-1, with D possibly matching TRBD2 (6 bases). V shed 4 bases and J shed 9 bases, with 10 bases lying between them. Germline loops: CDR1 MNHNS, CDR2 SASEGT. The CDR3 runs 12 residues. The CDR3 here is CASSGRGGEQFF. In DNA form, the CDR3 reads TGTGCCAGCAGTGGGAGGGGTGGTGAGCAGTTCTTC.

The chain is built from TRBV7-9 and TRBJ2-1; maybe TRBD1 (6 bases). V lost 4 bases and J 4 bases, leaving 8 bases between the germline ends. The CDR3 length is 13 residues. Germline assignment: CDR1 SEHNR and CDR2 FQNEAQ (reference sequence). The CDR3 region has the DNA TGTGCCAGCAGCTCGACAGGTTACAATGAGCAGTTCTTC. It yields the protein CASSSTGYNEQFF.

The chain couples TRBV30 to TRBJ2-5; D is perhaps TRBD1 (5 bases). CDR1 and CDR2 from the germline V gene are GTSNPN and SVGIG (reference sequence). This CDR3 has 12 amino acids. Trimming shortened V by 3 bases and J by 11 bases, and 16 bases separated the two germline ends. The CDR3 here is CAWSGRAGEQYF. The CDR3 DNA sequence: TGTGCCTGGAGCGGCAGGGCAGGAGAGCAGTACTTC.

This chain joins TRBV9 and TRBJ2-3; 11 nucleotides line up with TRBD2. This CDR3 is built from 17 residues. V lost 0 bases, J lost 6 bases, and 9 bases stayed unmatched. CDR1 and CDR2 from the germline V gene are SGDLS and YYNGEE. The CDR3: CASSVGLAGGPVDTQYF. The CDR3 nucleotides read TGTGCCAGCAGCGTAGGGCTAGCGGGGGGCCCCGTCGATACGCAGTATTTT. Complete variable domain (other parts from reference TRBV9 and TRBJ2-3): DSGVTQTPKHLITATGQRVTLRCSPRSGDLSVYWYQQSLDQGLQFLIQYYNGEERAKGNILERFSAQQFPDLHSELNLSSLELGDSALYFCASSVGLAGGPVDTQYFGPGTRLTVL.

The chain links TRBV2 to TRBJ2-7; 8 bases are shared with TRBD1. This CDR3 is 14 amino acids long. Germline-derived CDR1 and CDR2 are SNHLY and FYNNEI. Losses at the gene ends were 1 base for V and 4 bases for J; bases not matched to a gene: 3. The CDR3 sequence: CASSEEQGAYEQYF. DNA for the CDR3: TGTGCCAGCAGTGAAGAGCAGGGGGCGTACGAGCAGTACTTC. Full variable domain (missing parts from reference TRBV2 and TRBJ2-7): EPEVTQTPSHQVTQMGQEVILRCVPISNHLYFYWYRQILGQKVEFLVSFYNNEISEKSEIFDDQFSVERPDGSNFTLKIRSTKLEDSAMYFCASSEEQGAYEQYFGPGTRLTVT.

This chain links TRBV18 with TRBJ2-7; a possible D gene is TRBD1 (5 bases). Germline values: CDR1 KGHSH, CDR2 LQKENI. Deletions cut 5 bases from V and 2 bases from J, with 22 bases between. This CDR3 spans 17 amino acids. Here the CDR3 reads CASSSTVSRSDPYEQYF. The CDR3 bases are TGTGCCAGCTCATCGACAGTCTCGAGGTCAGATCCCTACGAGCAGTACTTC.

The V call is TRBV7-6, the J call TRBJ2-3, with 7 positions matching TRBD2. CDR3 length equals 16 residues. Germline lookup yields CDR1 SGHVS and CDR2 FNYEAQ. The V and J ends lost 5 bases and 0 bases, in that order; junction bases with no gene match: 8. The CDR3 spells CASSATGTMSTDTQYF. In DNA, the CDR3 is TGTGCCAGCAGCGCTACCGGGACTATGAGCACAGATACGCAGTATTTT.

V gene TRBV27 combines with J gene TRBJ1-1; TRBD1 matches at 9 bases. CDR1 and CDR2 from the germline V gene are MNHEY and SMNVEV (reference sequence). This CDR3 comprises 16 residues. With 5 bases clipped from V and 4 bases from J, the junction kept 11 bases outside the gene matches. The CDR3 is CASSPMGQGLSTEAFF. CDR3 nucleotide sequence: TGTGCCAGCAGTCCTATGGGACAGGGCCTGAGCACTGAAGCTTTCTTT.

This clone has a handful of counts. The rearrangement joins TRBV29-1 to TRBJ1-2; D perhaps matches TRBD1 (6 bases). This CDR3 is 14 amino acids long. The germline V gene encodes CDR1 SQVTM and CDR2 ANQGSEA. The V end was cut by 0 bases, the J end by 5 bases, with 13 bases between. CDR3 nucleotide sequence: TGCAGCGTTGAAGACCCCCAGGGGCGGTATGGCTACACCTTC. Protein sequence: CSVEDPQGRYGYTF. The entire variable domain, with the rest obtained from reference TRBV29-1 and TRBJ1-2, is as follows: SAVISQKPSRDICQRGTSLTIQCQVDSQVTMMFWYRQQPGQSLTLIATANQGSEATYESGFVIDKFPISRPNLTFSTLTVSNMSPEDSSIYLCSVEDPQGRYGYTFGSGTRLTVV.